A single sample gave rise to the 17 T cell receptor beta chains below, sequenced in a study of shared clonotypes between healthy human individuals. Method: immunoSEQ multiplex PCR; TCRdb's copy keeps in-frame clones and lacks some. The table lists approximately 2.5 million clones, 93% of them singletons. Sequencing was performed on naive CD4+ T cells from PBMCs. The subset here: CD45RA+ positively selected. All receptors derive from a man aged 18 to 35 in good health. Some clones in this sample may be carry-over from other donors' samples.

The chain recombines TRBV28 with TRBJ2-3; 7 bases are a match to TRBD1. Trimming at V came to 4 bases and at J to 5 bases, leaving 6 bases not matched to a gene. Germline V lookup: CDR1 MDHEN, CDR2 SYDVKM. The CDR3 extends over 14 amino acids. CDR3 protein: CASSSTGKLDTQYF. CDR3 coding DNA: TGTGCCAGCAGTTCGACAGGGAAGTTAGATACGCAGTATTTT.

This clone was seen once. V gene TRBV7-2 combines with J gene TRBJ2-1; D gene ambiguous. CDR1 is SGHTA, CDR2 FQGNSA, per germline. V lost 1 base to trimming and J lost 9 bases, with 7 bases between them. CDR3 size: 12 residues. CDR3 DNA sequence: TGTGCCAGCAGCTTAGTCTACTCTGAGCAGTTCTTC. It codes for CASSLVYSEQFF.

This chain uses TRBV5-8 with TRBJ2-7; perhaps TRBD1 as D (5 bases). Deletions cut 0 bases from V and 3 bases from J, with 13 bases between. The CDR3 loop spans 15 amino acids. Germline V gene sequence: CDR1 SGHTS, CDR2 YDEGEE. The CDR3 DNA follows: TGTGCCAGCAGCTTGGTTGTACAGGTTTACTACGAGCAGTACTTC. Its translation is CASSLVVQVYYEQYF.

J is TRBJ2-5 and V is TRBV5-1; possibly TRBD1 for D (6 bases). V was clipped by 4 bases and J by 5 bases, with 24 bases between them. The germline gives CDR1 SGHRS, CDR2 YFSETQ. CDR3 length: 17 amino acids. CDR3 nucleotides: TGCGCCAGCAGCCTTCGACCCGTACAGGGTACGGGGGAGACCCAGTACTTC. This codes for CASSLRPVQGTGETQYF.

The CDR3 loop reads CASSVGTGSKPQHF. CDR3 DNA: TGTGCCAGCAGCGTCGGAACAGGGTCTAAGCCCCAGCATTTT. The V and J genes are TRBV2 and TRBJ1-5; D possibly corresponds to TRBD1 (6 bases). V was clipped by 6 bases and J by 8 bases, with 17 bases between them. Per germline, CDR1 SNHLY and CDR2 FYNNEI. The CDR3 has 14 residues.

This rearrangement joins TRBV6-1 to TRBJ2-3, with a possible D match to TRBD2 (5 bases). Trimming shortened V by 7 bases and J by 2 bases, and 13 bases separated the two germline ends. CDR1 and CDR2 from the germline V gene are MNHNS and SASEGT. The CDR3 length is 14 residues. CDR3 amino acids: CASIRTFPTDTQYF. The CDR3 DNA reads as TGTGCCAGCATACGGACTTTCCCCACAGATACGCAGTATTTT.

The chain links TRBV7-2 to TRBJ2-7, with D perhaps matching TRBD2 (6 bases). V was trimmed by 6 bases and J by 6 bases, leaving 12 bases between them. Germline CDR1 and CDR2: SGHTA and FQGNSA. The CDR3 length is 12 residues. CDR3 loop: CASSLRRGEQYF. CDR3 bases: TGTGCCAGCAGTTTAAGGAGGGGCGAGCAGTACTTC.

Notes on this clone: The identical CDR3 is also encoded by other nucleotide sequences in the sample. The rearrangement joins TRBV7-9 to TRBJ2-1; no reliable D call. Between the trimmed V and J ends, which lost 1 base and 6 bases, there was a span of 4 bases. There are 12 residues in the CDR3. Germline V gene sequence: CDR1 SEHNR, CDR2 FQNEAQ (reference sequence). The CDR3 loop is CASSLVGNEQFF. The CDR3 DNA follows: TGTGCCAGCAGCTTAGTGGGCAATGAGCAGTTCTTC.

CDR3 in DNA: TGCGCCAGCACTACAGGATCTGGGGCCAACGTCCTGACTTTC. Translated: CASTTGSGANVLTF. The chain recombines TRBV5-1 with TRBJ2-6; D may be TRBD1 (5 bases). V shed 6 bases and J shed 1 base, with 8 bases lying between them. Germline lookup yields CDR1 SGHRS and CDR2 YFSETQ. The CDR3 totals 14 residues.

This chain uses TRBV5-4 with TRBJ2-1; weak D call: TRBD2 (5 bases). Trimming removed 0 bases from V and 5 bases from J, with 12 bases in between. The CDR3 extends over 15 amino acids. Germline V gene data show CDR1 as SGHNT and CDR2 as YYREEE (reference sequence). The CDR3 DNA reads as TGTGCCAGCAGCTTGGATGTCGGGCGGGACAATGAGCAGTTCTTC. Its translation: CASSLDVGRDNEQFF.

J is TRBJ1-5 and V is TRBV6-5; perhaps TRBD1 as D (5 bases). The CDR3 extends over 14 amino acids. Germline CDR1 is MNHEY and CDR2 is SVGAGI. Trimming pared 0 bases from V and 5 bases from J, leaving 8 bases between. CDR3 bases: TGTGCCAGCAGTTACTCTCAGGGCTATCAGCCCCAGCATTTT. This encodes CASSYSQGYQPQHF.

In its sample, this clone was seen once. The CDR3 region is CASRYGRMNTEAFF. For the CDR3, the DNA is TGTGCCAGTAGGTACGGGAGAATGAACACTGAAGCTTTCTTT. This chain connects TRBV19 to TRBJ1-1, with no clear D. CDR3 length: 14 amino acids. Trimming removed 6 bases from V and 0 bases from J, with 11 bases in between. From germline, CDR1 is LNHDA and CDR2 SQIVND (reference sequence).

On this clone: The sample has other DNA sequences that encode this CDR3 too. The genes are TRBV7-3 and TRBJ2-1; D gene unclear. Trimming shortened V by 5 bases and J by 6 bases, and 11 bases separated the two germline ends. The CDR3 is 13 amino acids. From germline, CDR1 is SGHTA and CDR2 FQGTGA. The CDR3 DNA reads TGTGCCAGCAGCCCTTCGGGCGGCAATGAGCAGTTCTTC. It codes for CASSPSGGNEQFF.

CDR3 bases: TGTGCCAGCAGCCAAGCACAAGCTTTAATTGATAATGAGCAGTTCTTC. Its translation: CASSQAQALIDNEQFF. The rearrangement uses TRBV14 and TRBJ2-1, with no clear D. The CDR3 totals 16 residues. Germline V CDR1 and CDR2: SGHDN, FVKESK. Trimming cost V 1 base and J 7 bases, with 17 bases left between them.

Note on this clone: Distinct nucleotide sequences in the sample also encode this CDR3. The chain recombines TRBV5-1 with TRBJ1-1; TRBD1 might be the D (6 bases). CDR3 size: 13 residues. V was shortened by 7 bases and J by 2 bases, with 12 bases between the two germline ends. CDR1 and CDR2 (germline): SGHRS, YFSETQ. This chain's CDR3 is CASRQGSNTEAFF. The CDR3 DNA sequence: TGCGCCAGCCGCCAGGGGTCTAACACTGAAGCTTTCTTT.

The CDR3 is CASSLSASGETQYF. CDR3 nucleotide sequence: TGTGCCAGCAGTTTATCGGCTTCGGGAGAGACCCAGTACTTC. The chain has TRBV27 and TRBJ2-5; no clear D gene. Trimming left V 0 bases short and J 4 bases short, with 9 bases between. In germline, CDR1 is MNHEY, CDR2 SMNVEV (reference sequence). This CDR3 has 14 residues.

The chain is built from TRBV28 and TRBJ1-5; 9 positions match TRBD1. Trimming at V came to 2 bases and at J to 9 bases, leaving 11 bases not matched to a gene. This CDR3 is built from 16 residues. Germline assignment: CDR1 MDHEN and CDR2 SYDVKM. CDR3 in DNA: TGTGCCAGCAGTTTACTGGGACAGGGCACGGGGGGGCCCCAGCATTTT. It encodes CASSLLGQGTGGPQHF.